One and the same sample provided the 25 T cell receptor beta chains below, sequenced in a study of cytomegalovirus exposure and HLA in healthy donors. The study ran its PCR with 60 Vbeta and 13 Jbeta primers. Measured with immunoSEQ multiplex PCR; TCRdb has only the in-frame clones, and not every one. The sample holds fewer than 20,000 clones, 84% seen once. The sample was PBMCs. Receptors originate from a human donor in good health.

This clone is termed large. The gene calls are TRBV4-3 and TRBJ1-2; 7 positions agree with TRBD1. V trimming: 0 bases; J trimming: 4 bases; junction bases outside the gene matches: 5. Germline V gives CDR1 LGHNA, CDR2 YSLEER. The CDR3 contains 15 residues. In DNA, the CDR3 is TGCGCCAGCAGCCAAGATGGGACAGACTTCTATGGCTACACCTTC. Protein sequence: CASSQDGTDFYGYTF.

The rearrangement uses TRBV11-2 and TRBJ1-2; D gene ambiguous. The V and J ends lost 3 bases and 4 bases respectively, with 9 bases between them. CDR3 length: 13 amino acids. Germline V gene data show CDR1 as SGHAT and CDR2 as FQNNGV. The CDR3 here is CASSFENLYGYTF. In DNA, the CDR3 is TGTGCCAGCAGCTTTGAGAATCTCTATGGCTACACCTTC.

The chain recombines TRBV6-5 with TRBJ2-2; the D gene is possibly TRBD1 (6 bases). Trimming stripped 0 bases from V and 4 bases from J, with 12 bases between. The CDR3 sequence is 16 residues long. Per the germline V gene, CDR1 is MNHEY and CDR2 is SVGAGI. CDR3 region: CASSYSRTASTGELFF. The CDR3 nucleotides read TGTGCCAGCAGTTACTCTCGGACAGCAAGCACCGGGGAGCTGTTTTTT.

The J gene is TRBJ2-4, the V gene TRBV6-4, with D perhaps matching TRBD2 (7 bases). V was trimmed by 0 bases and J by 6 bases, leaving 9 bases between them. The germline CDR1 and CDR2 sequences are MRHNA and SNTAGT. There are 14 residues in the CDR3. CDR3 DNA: TGTGCCAGCAGTGACTCGGGGGGGGCAAACATTCAGTACTTC. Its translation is CASSDSGGANIQYF.

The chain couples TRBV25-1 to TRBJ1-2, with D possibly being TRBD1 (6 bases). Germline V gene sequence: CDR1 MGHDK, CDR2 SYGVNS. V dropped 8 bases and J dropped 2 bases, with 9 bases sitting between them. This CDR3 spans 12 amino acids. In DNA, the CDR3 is TGTGCCAGCCATACAGGGAACTATGGCTACACCTTC. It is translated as CASHTGNYGYTF.

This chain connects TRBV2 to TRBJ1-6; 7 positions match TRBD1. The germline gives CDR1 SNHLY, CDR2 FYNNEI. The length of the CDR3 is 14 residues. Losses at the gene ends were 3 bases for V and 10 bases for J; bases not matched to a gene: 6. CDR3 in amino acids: CASSDDRAFSPLHF. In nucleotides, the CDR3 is TGTGCCAGCAGTGATGACAGGGCGTTCTCACCCCTCCACTTT.

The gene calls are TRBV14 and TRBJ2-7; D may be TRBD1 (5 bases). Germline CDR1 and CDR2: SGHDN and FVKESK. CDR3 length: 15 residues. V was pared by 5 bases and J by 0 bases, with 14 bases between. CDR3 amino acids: CASSFGTGLSYEQYF. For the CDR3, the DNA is TGTGCCAGCAGCTTCGGTACAGGCCTCTCCTACGAGCAGTACTTC.

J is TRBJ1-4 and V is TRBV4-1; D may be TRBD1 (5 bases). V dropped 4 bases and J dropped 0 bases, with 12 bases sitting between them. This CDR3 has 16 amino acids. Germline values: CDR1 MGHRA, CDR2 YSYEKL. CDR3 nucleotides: TGCGCCAGCAGCCGACCTTCGGGGGCAACTAATGAAAAACTGTTTTTT. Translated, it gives CASSRPSGATNEKLFF.

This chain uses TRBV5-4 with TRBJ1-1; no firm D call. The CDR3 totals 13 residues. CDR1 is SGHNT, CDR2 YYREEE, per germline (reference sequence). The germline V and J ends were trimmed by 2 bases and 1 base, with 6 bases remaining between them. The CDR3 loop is CASSLQRNTEAFF. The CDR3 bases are TGTGCCAGCAGCTTACAGAGGAACACTGAAGCTTTCTTT.

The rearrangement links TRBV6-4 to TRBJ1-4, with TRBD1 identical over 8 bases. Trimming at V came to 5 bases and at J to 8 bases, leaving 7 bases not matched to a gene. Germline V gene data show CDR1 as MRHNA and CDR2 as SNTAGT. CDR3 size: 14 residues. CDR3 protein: CASSPGGSKEKLFF. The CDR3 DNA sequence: TGTGCCAGCAGTCCAGGGGGCTCAAAAGAAAAACTGTTTTTT.

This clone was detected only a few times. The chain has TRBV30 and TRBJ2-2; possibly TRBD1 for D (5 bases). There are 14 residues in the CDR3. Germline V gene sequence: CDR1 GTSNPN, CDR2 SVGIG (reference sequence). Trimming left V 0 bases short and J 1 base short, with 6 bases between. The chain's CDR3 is CAWSVTGNTGELFF. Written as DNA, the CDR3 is TGTGCCTGGAGTGTAACAGGGAACACCGGGGAGCTGTTTTTT. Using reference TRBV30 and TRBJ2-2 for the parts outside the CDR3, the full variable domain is SQTIHQWPATLVQPVGSPLSLECTVEGTSNPNLYWYRQAAGRGLQLLFYSVGIGQISSEVPQNLSASRPQDRQFILSSKKLLLSDSGFYLCAWSVTGNTGELFFGEGSRLTVL.

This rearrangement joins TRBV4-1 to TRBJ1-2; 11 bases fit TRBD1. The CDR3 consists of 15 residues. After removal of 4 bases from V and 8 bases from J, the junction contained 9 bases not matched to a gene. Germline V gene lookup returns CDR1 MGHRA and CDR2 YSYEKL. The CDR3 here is CASSPRTGGSRGYTF. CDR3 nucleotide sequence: TGCGCCAGCAGCCCCCGGACAGGGGGCTCAAGAGGCTACACCTTC.

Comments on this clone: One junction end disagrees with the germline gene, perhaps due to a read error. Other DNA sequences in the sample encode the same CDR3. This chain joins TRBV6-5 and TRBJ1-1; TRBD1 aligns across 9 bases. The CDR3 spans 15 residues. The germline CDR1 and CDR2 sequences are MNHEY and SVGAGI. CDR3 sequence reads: CASSYRRQGGGEAFF. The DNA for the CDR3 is TGTGCCAGCAGTTACCGGAGACAGGGGGGGGGTGAAGCCTTCTTT.

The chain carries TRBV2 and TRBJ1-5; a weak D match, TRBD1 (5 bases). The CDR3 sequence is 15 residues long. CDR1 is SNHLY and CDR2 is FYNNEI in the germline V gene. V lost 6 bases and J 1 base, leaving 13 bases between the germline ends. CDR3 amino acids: CASRSTGESNQPQHF. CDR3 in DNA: TGTGCCAGCAGATCAACAGGTGAAAGCAATCAGCCCCAGCATTTT.

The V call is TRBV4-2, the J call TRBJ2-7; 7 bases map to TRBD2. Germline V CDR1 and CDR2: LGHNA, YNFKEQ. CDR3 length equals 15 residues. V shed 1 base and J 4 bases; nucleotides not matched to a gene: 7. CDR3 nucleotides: TGTGCCAGCAGCCAAGGGGGGGGACTCTATTACGAGCAGTACTTC. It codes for CASSQGGGLYYEQYF.

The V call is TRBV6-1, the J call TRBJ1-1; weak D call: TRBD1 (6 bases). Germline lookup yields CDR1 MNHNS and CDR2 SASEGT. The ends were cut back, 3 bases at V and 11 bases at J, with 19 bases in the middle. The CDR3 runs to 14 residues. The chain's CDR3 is CASSEDTGKVDAFF. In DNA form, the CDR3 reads TGTGCCAGCAGTGAGGATACAGGGAAGGTGGATGCTTTCTTT.

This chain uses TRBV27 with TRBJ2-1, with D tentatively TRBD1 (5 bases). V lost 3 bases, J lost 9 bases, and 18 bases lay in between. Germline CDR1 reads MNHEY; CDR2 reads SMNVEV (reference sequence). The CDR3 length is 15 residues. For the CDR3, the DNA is TGTGCCAGCAGTTTTAGGAACAGGAATGTATTTGAGCAGTTCTTC. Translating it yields CASSFRNRNVFEQFF.

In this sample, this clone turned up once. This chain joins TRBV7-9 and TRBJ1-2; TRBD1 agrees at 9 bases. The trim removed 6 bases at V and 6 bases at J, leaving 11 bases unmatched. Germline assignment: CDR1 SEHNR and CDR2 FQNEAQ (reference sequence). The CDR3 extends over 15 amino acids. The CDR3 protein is CASSSNRGLGDGYTF. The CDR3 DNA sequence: TGTGCCAGCAGTTCAAACAGGGGGCTCGGAGATGGCTACACCTTC. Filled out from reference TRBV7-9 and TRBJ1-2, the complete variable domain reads DTGVSQNPRHKITKRGQNVTFRCDPISEHNRLYWYRQTLGQGPEFLTYFQNEAQLEKSRLLSDRFSAERPKGSFSTLEIQRTEQGDSAMYLCASSSNRGLGDGYTFGSGTRLTVV.

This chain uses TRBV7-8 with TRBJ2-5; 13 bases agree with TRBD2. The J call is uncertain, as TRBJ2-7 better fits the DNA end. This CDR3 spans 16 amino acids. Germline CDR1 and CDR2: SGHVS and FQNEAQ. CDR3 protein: CASSLAPGLAGNEQYF. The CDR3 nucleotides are TGTGCCAGCAGCTTAGCACCGGGACTAGCGGGAAACGAGCAGTACTTC.

The CDR3 spells CASSHGPDRNSYEQYF. The CDR3 nucleotides are TGTGCCAGCAGCCACGGCCCAGACAGGAATTCCTACGAGCAGTACTTC. This chain links TRBV7-7 with TRBJ2-7; tentatively, D is TRBD1 (6 bases). The CDR3 is 16 residues long. Deletions cut 5 bases from V and 1 base from J, with 18 bases between. The germline CDR1 and CDR2 sequences are SSHAT and FNYEAQ (reference sequence). The full variable domain, in which reference TRBV7-7 and TRBJ2-7 provide the parts outside the CDR3, is GAGVSQSPRYKVTKRGQDVTLRCDPISSHATLYWYQQALGQGPEFLTYFNYEAQPDKSGLPSDRFSAERPEGSISTLTIQRTEQRDSAMYRCASSHGPDRNSYEQYFGPGTRLTVT.

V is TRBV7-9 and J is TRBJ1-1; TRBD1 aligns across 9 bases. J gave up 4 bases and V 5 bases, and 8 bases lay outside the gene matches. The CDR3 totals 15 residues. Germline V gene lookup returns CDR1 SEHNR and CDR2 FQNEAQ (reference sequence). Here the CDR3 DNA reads TGTGCCAGCAGCCCCCAGGGACAGGGAGTCACTGAAGCTTTCTTT. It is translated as CASSPQGQGVTEAFF.

The CDR3 sequence: CASRPYRYTEAFF. The CDR3, as DNA: TGTGCCAGCAGACCCTACCGGTACACTGAAGCTTTCTTT. V and J are TRBV5-8 and TRBJ1-1; D not resolved. V was clipped by 5 bases and J by 3 bases, with 11 bases between them. This CDR3 is 13 amino acids long. Germline CDR1 SGHTS, CDR2 YDEGEE.

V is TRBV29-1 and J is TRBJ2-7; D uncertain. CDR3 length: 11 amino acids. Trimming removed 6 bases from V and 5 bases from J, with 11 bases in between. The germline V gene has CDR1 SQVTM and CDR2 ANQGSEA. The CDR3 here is CSVDGPNEQYF. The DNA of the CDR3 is TGCAGCGTAGATGGGCCAAACGAGCAGTACTTC.

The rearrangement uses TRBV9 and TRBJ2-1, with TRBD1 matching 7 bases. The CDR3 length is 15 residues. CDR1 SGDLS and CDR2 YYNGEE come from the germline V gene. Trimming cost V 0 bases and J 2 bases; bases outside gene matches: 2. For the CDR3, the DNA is TGTGCCAGCAGCGTAGGAACAGGGGCCTACAATGAGCAGTTCTTC. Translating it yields CASSVGTGAYNEQFF.

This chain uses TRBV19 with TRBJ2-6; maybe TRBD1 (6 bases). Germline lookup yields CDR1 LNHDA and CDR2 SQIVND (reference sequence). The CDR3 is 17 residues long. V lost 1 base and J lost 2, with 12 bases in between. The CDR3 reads CASSIGQGLPGANVLTF. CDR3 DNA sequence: TGTGCCAGTAGTATAGGCCAGGGGCTTCCTGGGGCCAACGTCCTGACTTTC.